The 31 T cell receptor beta chains below all came from one sample that was sequenced in a study of OX40 agonist ivuxolimab in advanced cancers. TCRdb's table, derived via immunoSEQ multiplex PCR, lists solely in-frame clones and lacks some. The table has 70,000 to 80,000 clones, over 90% seen once; the top ten hold 6.2%. This material consisted of CD4+ or CD8+ T cells sorted from blood, taken in a trial of the OX40 agonist ivuxolimab. These receptors were collected from an adult with an advanced solid tumor such as melanoma, head and neck, liver or kidney cancer.

The rearrangement joins TRBV23-1 to TRBJ1-5; no reliable D call. TRBV23-1 is an ORF, with its function uncertain. The CDR3 consists of 13 residues. Trimming shortened V by 7 bases and J by 1 base, and 8 bases separated the two germline ends. The CDR3 sequence: CASTRNSNQPQHF. As DNA, the CDR3 is TGCGCCAGCACTCGAAACAGCAATCAGCCCCAGCATTTT.

The rearrangement uses TRBV4-1 and TRBJ1-2; TRBD1 aligns across 8 bases. This CDR3 is built from 16 residues. CDR1 and CDR2 from the germline V gene are MGHRA and YSYEKL. V dropped 1 base and J dropped 7; count of bases not matched to a gene: 11. The CDR3 spells CASSQAWAGGQGGYTF. Here the CDR3 DNA reads TGCGCCAGCAGCCAAGCATGGGCAGGGGGCCAGGGTGGCTACACCTTC.

This clone appeared a single time. The chain carries TRBV27 and TRBJ1-1; a weak D match, TRBD1 (5 bases). The length of the CDR3 is 13 residues. V gave up 2 bases and J gave up 4 bases, with 8 bases separating them. Per germline, CDR1 MNHEY and CDR2 SMNVEV (reference sequence). CDR3 residues: CASSLGRGTEAFF. The CDR3 bases are TGTGCCAGCAGTTTAGGGAGGGGCACTGAAGCTTTCTTT.

To note about this clone: The sample carries other DNA sequences with the same CDR3. The V and J genes are TRBV5-6 and TRBJ1-1, with D maybe TRBD1 (6 bases). V lost 2 bases and J 1 base, leaving 6 bases between the germline ends. The CDR3 extends over 13 amino acids. Germline values: CDR1 SGHDT, CDR2 YYEEEE. DNA for the CDR3: TGTGCCAGCAGCTTAGGGGGGAACACTGAAGCTTTCTTT. Its protein product is CASSLGGNTEAFF.

This clone was seen a single time. The genes are TRBV10-2 and TRBJ2-7; D gene ambiguous. The ends were cut back, 3 bases at V and 6 bases at J, with 9 bases in the middle. The CDR3 contains 12 residues. Germline V gives CDR1 WSHSY, CDR2 SAAADI. CDR3: CASSDIIGEQYF. CDR3 coding DNA: TGCGCCAGCAGTGATATTATTGGCGAGCAGTACTTC.

This clone was recorded only once. The CDR3 DNA is TGTGCCAGCAGCGTCGGACAATCCTACGAGCAGTACTTC. Translation: CASSVGQSYEQYF. The chain carries TRBV9 and TRBJ2-7, with D possibly being TRBD1 (5 bases). V lost 2 bases to trimming and J lost 1 base, with 7 bases between them. Per the germline V gene, CDR1 is SGDLS and CDR2 is YYNGEE. The CDR3 sequence is 13 residues long.

This chain uses TRBV5-1 with TRBJ1-2, with D possibly being TRBD1 (5 bases). Between the trimmed V and J ends, which lost 4 bases and 4 bases, there was a span of 17 bases. Germline lookup yields CDR1 SGHRS and CDR2 YFSETQ. The CDR3 length is 15 residues. CDR3 sequence: CASSEEAGTSYGYTF. The DNA for the CDR3 is TGCGCCAGCAGCGAAGAGGCCGGGACCTCCTATGGCTACACCTTC.

This sequence joins TRBV7-8 and TRBJ2-1; 8 positions match TRBD2. Trimming removed 4 bases from V and 6 bases from J; junction bases left unmatched: 5. The CDR3 runs to 14 residues. The germline gives CDR1 SGHVS, CDR2 FQNEAQ. The CDR3 sequence: CASSSGTSTNEQFF. CDR3 nucleotides: TGTGCCAGCAGCTCCGGGACTAGTACCAATGAGCAGTTCTTC.

The V and J genes are TRBV30 and TRBJ2-7, with D possibly matching TRBD2 (7 bases). The V gene's germline CDR1 is GTSNPN and CDR2 SVGIG (reference sequence). V was trimmed by 0 bases and J by 2 bases, leaving 8 bases between them. This CDR3 has 13 amino acids. CDR3 protein: CAWSVGGAYEQYF. The CDR3 coding sequence is TGTGCCTGGAGTGTAGGGGGGGCCTACGAGCAGTACTTC.

Here the CDR3 DNA reads TGCAGCACCCCCTCAGGCGGGGTCAGAGGCACTGAAGCTTTCTTT. Its translation is CSTPSGGVRGTEAFF. The rearrangement uses TRBV29-1 and TRBJ1-1, with unresolved D. V was trimmed by 8 bases and J by 4 bases, leaving 23 bases between them. Germline values: CDR1 SQVTM, CDR2 ANQGSEA. The CDR3 spans 15 residues. The whole variable domain, filled in from reference TRBV29-1 and TRBJ1-1, reads SAVISQKPSRDICQRGTSLTIQCQVDSQVTMMFWYRQQPGQSLTLIATANQGSEATYESGFVIDKFPISRPNLTFSTLTVSNMSPEDSSIYLCSTPSGGVRGTEAFFGQGTRLTVV.

The chain is built from TRBV5-1 and TRBJ1-1; D unclear. CDR1 is SGHRS, CDR2 YFSETQ, per germline. This CDR3 contains 11 residues. V was cut by 5 bases and J by 8 bases, with 10 bases left in between. The DNA of the CDR3 is TGCGCCAGCAGTTATGGAGGGGAAGCTTTCTTT. Its protein product is CASSYGGEAFF.

The V gene is TRBV12-5, the J gene TRBJ2-2, with 9 bases lining up with TRBD1. The length of the CDR3 is 15 residues. Germline V gene sequence: CDR1 LGHNT, CDR2 FRNRAP. With V trimmed by 2 bases and J by 6 bases, 4 bases remained unmatched. The CDR3: CASGLLTGGAGELFF. CDR3 sequence (DNA): TGTGCTAGTGGTTTGTTGACAGGGGGAGCCGGGGAGCTGTTTTTT.

The genes are TRBV2 and TRBJ2-7; perhaps TRBD1 as D (6 bases). The CDR3 contains 12 residues. Germline V gives CDR1 SNHLY, CDR2 FYNNEI. V lost 6 bases, J lost 5 bases, and 11 bases lay in between. This CDR3 is CASSTGNHEQYF. CDR3 nucleotides: TGTGCCAGCAGCACAGGGAACCACGAGCAGTACTTC.

The rearrangement links TRBV11-2 to TRBJ2-2; D is unresolved. Germline loops: CDR1 SGHAT, CDR2 FQNNGV. Trimming pared 2 bases from V and 2 bases from J, leaving 12 bases between. CDR3 size: 16 residues. CDR3 bases: TGTGCCAGCAGCTTAATCGGTCGAAGAAACACCGGGGAGCTGTTTTTT. Translating it yields CASSLIGRRNTGELFF.

The rearrangement uses TRBV9 and TRBJ2-1, with 9 bases identical to TRBD1. With V trimmed by 4 bases and J by 9 bases, 5 bases remained unmatched. Germline V CDR1 and CDR2: SGDLS, YYNGEE. The CDR3 sequence is 13 residues long. CDR3 DNA: TGTGCCAGCAGCCCGGGACAGGGAGGTGAGCAGTTCTTC. It specifies CASSPGQGGEQFF.

This clone was seen a single time. This chain joins TRBV5-1 and TRBJ1-6; 8 bases align to TRBD1. The CDR3 covers 16 residues. J gave up 6 bases and V 0 bases, and 5 bases lay outside the gene matches. Germline-derived CDR1 and CDR2 are SGHRS and YFSETQ. The CDR3 DNA reads TGCGCCAGCAGCTTGGAATGGGACAGGACTAATTCACCCCTCCACTTT. Protein product: CASSLEWDRTNSPLHF. Full variable domain (missing parts from reference TRBV5-1 and TRBJ1-6): KAGVTQTPRYLIKTRGQQVTLSCSPISGHRSVSWYQQTPGQGLQFLFEYFSETQRNKGNFPGRFSGRQFSNSRSEMNVSTLELGDSALYLCASSLEWDRTNSPLHFGNGTRLTVT.

The chain couples TRBV5-4 to TRBJ1-2; D is perhaps TRBD1 (5 bases). The CDR3 has 14 amino acids. Germline lookup yields CDR1 SGHNT and CDR2 YYREEE (reference sequence). V was cut by 4 bases and J by 4 bases, with 14 bases left in between. The CDR3 region has the DNA TGTGCCAGCAGCGCGGGACCGGGCTCCTATGGCTACACCTTC. As protein: CASSAGPGSYGYTF.

The chain has TRBV7-6 and TRBJ2-7, with 13 bases that match TRBD2. The V gene end was trimmed by 4 bases and the J gene end by 2 bases; junction bases not matched to a gene: 14. This CDR3 has 19 amino acids. The germline V gene has CDR1 SGHVS and CDR2 FNYEAQ. This chain's CDR3 is CASSSQPGTSGVPPYEQYF. Written as DNA, the CDR3 is TGTGCCAGCAGCTCACAACCCGGGACTAGCGGGGTGCCCCCCTACGAGCAGTACTTC.

The chain has TRBV5-6 and TRBJ2-1; D might be TRBD2 (5 bases). Trimming took off 0 bases at V and 12 bases at J, with 10 bases between the two ends. Germline loops: CDR1 SGHDT, CDR2 YYEEEE. This CDR3 is 12 amino acids long. This chain's CDR3 is CASSLGRAGQFF. DNA of the CDR3: TGTGCCAGCAGCTTGGGGCGGGCGGGGCAGTTCTTC.

This clone was seen a single time. The V call is TRBV7-2, the J call TRBJ2-5; the D is unclear. Trimming took off 3 bases at V and 2 bases at J, with 7 bases between the two ends. This CDR3 region has 13 residues. Germline V CDR1 and CDR2: SGHTA, FQGNSA. The CDR3 here is CASSFYPQETQYF. Here the CDR3 DNA reads TGTGCCAGCAGCTTTTACCCTCAAGAGACCCAGTACTTC.

The CDR3 is CASSLRGYQPQHF. The CDR3 DNA reads as TGTGCCAGCAGTTTAAGGGGTTACCAGCCCCAGCATTTT. The V gene is TRBV27, the J gene TRBJ1-5, with TRBD1 as a possible D gene (5 bases). CDR3 length: 13 amino acids. Trimming removed 2 bases from V and 7 bases from J, with 9 bases in between. Germline lookup yields CDR1 MNHEY and CDR2 SMNVEV (reference sequence).

The chain joins TRBV27 to TRBJ2-3; the match to TRBD2 covers 9 bases. Germline V gene data show CDR1 as MNHEY and CDR2 as SMNVEV (reference sequence). J was trimmed by 8 bases and V by 7 bases; bases with no gene match: 10. This CDR3 has 14 amino acids. The CDR3: CASTPRGGPGTQYF. Here the CDR3 DNA reads TGTGCCAGCACCCCGCGGGGGGGCCCAGGTACGCAGTATTTT.

This chain links TRBV27 with TRBJ2-3; TRBD1 or TRBD2 may be the D gene (6 bases each). The germline gives CDR1 MNHEY, CDR2 SMNVEV (reference sequence). CDR3 length: 14 amino acids. Between the trimmed V and J ends, which lost 5 bases and 9 bases, there was a span of 18 bases. The CDR3 DNA follows: TGTGCCAGCAGTCCCCCGGGGGCCTTAGGGACGCAGTATTTT. It translates to CASSPPGALGTQYF.

The J gene is TRBJ1-2, the V gene TRBV29-1, with D perhaps TRBD1 (5 bases). Germline values: CDR1 SQVTM, CDR2 ANQGSEA. The CDR3 contains 15 residues. Trimming pared 7 bases from V and 2 bases from J, leaving 20 bases between. CDR3 sequence reads: CSALLRDSRNYGYTF. The CDR3 nucleotides are TGCAGCGCTCTTCTCCGGGACTCTAGGAACTATGGCTACACCTTC.

V gene TRBV6-6 combines with J gene TRBJ2-2, with D tentatively TRBD1 (6 bases). With 7 bases removed from V and 0 bases from J, the gap between germline ends came to 15 bases. In germline, CDR1 is MNHNY, CDR2 SVGAGI (reference sequence). The CDR3 consists of 16 residues. As DNA, the CDR3 is TGTGCCAGCACTATATCGCACAGGGCGAACACCGGGGAGCTGTTTTTT. The encoded protein is CASTISHRANTGELFF.

This chain links TRBV2 with TRBJ2-1; tentative D call: TRBD2 (7 bases). The CDR3 contains 14 residues. V gave up 3 bases and J gave up 6 bases, with 12 bases separating them. Looked up from germline, CDR1 is SNHLY and CDR2 is FYNNEI. CDR3 nucleotide sequence: TGTGCCAGCAGTGAGCGGGGAGGGGGCAATGAGCAGTTCTTC. Protein product: CASSERGGGNEQFF. Complete variable domain (other parts from reference TRBV2 and TRBJ2-1): EPEVTQTPSHQVTQMGQEVILRCVPISNHLYFYWYRQILGQKVEFLVSFYNNEISEKSEIFDDQFSVERPDGSNFTLKIRSTKLEDSAMYFCASSERGGGNEQFFGPGTRLTVL.

The chain links TRBV5-6 to TRBJ2-7; D gene ambiguous. This CDR3 comprises 14 residues. Looked up from germline, CDR1 is SGHDT and CDR2 is YYEEEE. The germline V and J ends were trimmed by 0 bases and 2 bases, with 9 bases remaining between them. CDR3 DNA sequence: TGTGCCAGCAGCTTGGGTATATCAACCTACGAGCAGTACTTC. It translates to CASSLGISTYEQYF.

DNA of the CDR3: TGTGCCAGCAGGGGGACAGGCAACTATGGCTACACCTTC. This codes for CASRGTGNYGYTF. This chain connects TRBV27 to TRBJ1-2, with 8 bases lining up with TRBD1. This CDR3 spans 13 amino acids. Looked up from germline, CDR1 is MNHEY and CDR2 is SMNVEV (reference sequence). V was pared by 6 bases and J by 2 bases, with 2 bases of the junction left unmatched.

This clone was seen a single time. The chain uses TRBV15 and TRBJ1-1; 8 bases match TRBD1. Germline-derived CDR1 and CDR2 are LNHNV and YYDKDF (reference sequence). This CDR3 is 15 amino acids long. Losses at the gene ends were 1 base for V and 4 bases for J; bases not matched to a gene: 5. The CDR3 DNA follows: TGTGCCACCAGCAGAGTATACAGGGGGACCACTGAAGCTTTCTTT. This encodes CATSRVYRGTTEAFF.

The V call is TRBV4-1, the J call TRBJ2-7; 7 positions agree with TRBD2. CDR3 size: 16 residues. V gave up 2 bases and J gave up 0 bases; unmatched junction bases: 7. Germline V gene lookup returns CDR1 MGHRA and CDR2 YSYEKL. Here the CDR3 DNA reads TGCGCCAGCAGCCAACAACTAGCGCTGAGCTCCTACGAGCAGTACTTC. It codes for CASSQQLALSSYEQYF.

The rearrangement uses TRBV9 and TRBJ2-3, with D hard to call. V was shortened by 0 bases and J by 2 bases, with 13 bases between the two germline ends. CDR1 and CDR2 (germline): SGDLS, YYNGEE. The CDR3 consists of 16 residues. CDR3 DNA: TGTGCCAGCAGCGTAGAGGGCGGTCCAACCACAGATACGCAGTATTTT. It specifies CASSVEGGPTTDTQYF.